The next 5 T cell receptor beta chains were all read from a single sample in a study of blood T cells in healthy people across ages (dated by TCRdb to about 2015). The protocol used for the library was 5' RACE. For sequencing, an Illumina HiSeq 2500 was employed. A second PCR of roughly 6 to 11 cycles was run with a J-beta primer mix and a sample-barcoded 5' primer. The public sequencing data were trimmed at Q25 with fastp and processed into clonotypes with MiXCR by TCRdb, which kept only in-frame beta chains. Every CDR3 protein is listed once, alongside the most common genes and DNA of its rows. Recorded for this sample are hundreds of thousands of distinct CDR3 sequences; under 30% of them occurred a single time. The ten top clones hold roughly a sixth of the sample. The specimen sequenced was blood. These receptors all come from a woman aged 80 or older in good health.

The table lists this clonotype with many counts. The chain combines TRBV6-1 with TRBJ2-1; the match to TRBD2 covers 14 bases. The CDR3 spans 20 residues. The germline CDR1 and CDR2 sequences are MNHNS and SASEGT. V was clipped by 4 bases and J by 0 bases; unmatched bases: 11. CDR3 in DNA: TGTGCCAGCAGTGCCCCTGGGACTAGCGGGGGCCCGAGCTCCTACAATGAGCAGTTCTTC. This codes for CASSAPGTSGGPSSYNEQFF.

The rearrangement joins TRBV5-1 to TRBJ1-2; D unclear. In germline, CDR1 is SGHRS, CDR2 YFSETQ. This CDR3 region has 14 residues. V shed 4 bases and J shed 3 bases, with 13 bases lying between them. In DNA, the CDR3 is TGCGCCAGCAGCGACGGGATGTTTGACTATGGCTACACCTTC. Encoded protein: CASSDGMFDYGYTF.

The table lists this clonotype with many counts. The chain uses TRBV29-1 and TRBJ1-4, with D uncertain. CDR1 and CDR2 (germline): SQVTM, ANQGSEA. V was trimmed by 0 bases and J by 7 bases, leaving 15 bases between them. The CDR3 runs 15 residues. CDR3 region: CSVEDAEGAGEKLFF. For the CDR3, the DNA is TGCAGCGTTGAAGATGCCGAGGGCGCAGGTGAAAAACTGTTTTTT.

In this sample, this clonotype turned up a few times. A much larger clone differs by one base, so this may be a read error. The rearrangement joins TRBV24-1 to TRBJ2-1; TRBD2 matches 8 bases. Trimming removed 2 bases from V and 8 bases from J; junction bases left unmatched: 13. The germline V gene has CDR1 KGHDR and CDR2 SFDVKD. This CDR3 is built from 17 residues. Here the CDR3 reads CATSDSGGQAGRYEQFF. The CDR3 region has the DNA TGTGCCACCAGTGATTCGGGAGGGCAGGCAGGGAGGTATGAGCAGTTCTTC.

This clonotype was picked up many times. The chain joins TRBV11-2 to TRBJ2-5; 15 nucleotides agree with TRBD2. Looked up from germline, CDR1 is SGHAT and CDR2 is FQNNGV. J was trimmed by 5 bases and V by 4 bases; bases with no gene match: 11. The length of the CDR3 is 18 residues. The CDR3 DNA is TGTGCCAGCAGCTCCGGGACTAGCGGGGGGAGGGGTTGGGAGACCCAGTACTTC. It encodes CASSSGTSGGRGWETQYF.